This T cell receptor (beta chain) was obtained from a study of T cell repertoires in cytomegalovirus infection. Study information: Alongside well-studied HLA-B-restricted CMV epitopes, recently identified HLA-C-restricted CMV epitopes were also used. Study outcomes and limitations: The ex vivo response was dominated by HLA-C-restricted CMV-specific TCR beta clonotypes. Identification of carriers of CMV plus the relevant HLA was performed using cumulative public TCR beta family frequency.

The CDR3 is made up of 16 amino acids. Between the trimmed V and J ends, which lost 7 bases and 7 bases, there was a span of 22 bases. TCRdb reprocessed the reads with MiXCR, giving one entry per CDR3 protein. The data show hundreds of thousands of distinct CDR3 sequences, 30% to 35% seen once. Only one count was recorded for this clonotype. What it binds is not known. Source: cultured CD8+ T cells from PBMCs, taken from culture after CMV antigen stimulation. The chain combines TRBV12-3 or TRBV12-4 with TRBJ2-2, with D perhaps matching TRBD2 (7 bases). The sequence derives from a human donor in good health (CMV status not recorded). Some clones in this sample may be carry-over from other donors' samples. CDR3 sequence reads: CASILLGGPFGGELFF. The CDR3 DNA reads TGTGCCAGCATCCTACTCGGGGGGCCCTTCGGCGGGGAGCTGTTTTTT.